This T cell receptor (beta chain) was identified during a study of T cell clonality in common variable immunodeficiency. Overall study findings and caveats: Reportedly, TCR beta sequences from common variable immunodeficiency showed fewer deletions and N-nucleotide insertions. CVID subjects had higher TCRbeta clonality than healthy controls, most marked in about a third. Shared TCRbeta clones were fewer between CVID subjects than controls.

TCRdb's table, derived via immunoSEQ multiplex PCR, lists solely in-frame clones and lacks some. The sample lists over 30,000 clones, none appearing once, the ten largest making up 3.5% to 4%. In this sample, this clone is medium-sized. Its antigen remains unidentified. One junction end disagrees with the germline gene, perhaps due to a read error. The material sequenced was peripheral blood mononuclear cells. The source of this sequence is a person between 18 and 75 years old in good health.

The CDR3 here is CARSGVSTDTQYF. CDR3 DNA, as far as it was read: TGTGCCCGGAGCGGGGTTAGCACAGATACG. The genes are TRBV30 and TRBJ2-3; TRBD2 aligns across 7 bases. The read ends 3 residues before the CDR3 terminus; that terminus is restored from the germline J gene. Looked up from germline, CDR1 is GTSNPN and CDR2 is SVGIG (reference sequence). The CDR3 covers 13 residues.